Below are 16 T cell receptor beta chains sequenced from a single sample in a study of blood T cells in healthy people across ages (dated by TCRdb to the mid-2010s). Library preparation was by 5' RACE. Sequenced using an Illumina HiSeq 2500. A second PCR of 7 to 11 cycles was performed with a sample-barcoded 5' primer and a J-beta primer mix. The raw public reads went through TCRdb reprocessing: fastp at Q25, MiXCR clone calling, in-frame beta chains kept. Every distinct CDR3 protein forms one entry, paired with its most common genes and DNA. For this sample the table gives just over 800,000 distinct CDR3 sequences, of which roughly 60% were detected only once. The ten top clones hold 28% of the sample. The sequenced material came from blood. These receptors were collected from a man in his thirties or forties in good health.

CDR3 sequence reads: CATSDTGWAMDNEQFF. In DNA form, the CDR3 reads TGTGCCACCAGTGATACAGGTTGGGCGATGGACAATGAGCAGTTCTTC. This chain links TRBV24-1 with TRBJ2-1; D is perhaps TRBD1 (5 bases). The CDR3 totals 16 residues. V was shortened by 3 bases and J by 5 bases, with 16 bases between the two germline ends. The germline CDR1 and CDR2 sequences are KGHDR and SFDVKD.

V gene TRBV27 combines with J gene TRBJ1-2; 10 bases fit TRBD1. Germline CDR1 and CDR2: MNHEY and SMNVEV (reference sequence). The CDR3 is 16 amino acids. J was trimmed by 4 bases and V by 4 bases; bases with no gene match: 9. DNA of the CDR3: TGTGCCAGCAGTTCCAACCGGAGGGACAGGGGCTATGGCTACACCTTC. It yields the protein CASSSNRRDRGYGYTF.

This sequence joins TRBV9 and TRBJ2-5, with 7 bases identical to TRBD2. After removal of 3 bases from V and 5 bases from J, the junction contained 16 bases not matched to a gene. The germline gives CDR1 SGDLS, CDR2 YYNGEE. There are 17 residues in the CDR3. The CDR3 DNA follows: TGTGCCAGCAGCGCCGGGCAATGGACTAGTCGTGTGGAGACCCAGTACTTC. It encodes CASSAGQWTSRVETQYF.

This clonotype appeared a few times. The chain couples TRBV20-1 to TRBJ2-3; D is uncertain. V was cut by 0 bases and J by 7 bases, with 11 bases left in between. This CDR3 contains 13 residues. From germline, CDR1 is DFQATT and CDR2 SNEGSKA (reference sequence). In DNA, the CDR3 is TGCAGTGCTAGAGATTGGGTGGTCAATACGCAGTATTTT. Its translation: CSARDWVVNTQYF.

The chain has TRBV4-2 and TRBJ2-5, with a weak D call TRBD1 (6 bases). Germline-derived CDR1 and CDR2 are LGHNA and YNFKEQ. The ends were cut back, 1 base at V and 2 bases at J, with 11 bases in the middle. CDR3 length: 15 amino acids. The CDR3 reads CASSQVRDIQETQYF. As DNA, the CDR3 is TGTGCCAGCAGCCAAGTTCGGGACATACAAGAGACCCAGTACTTC.

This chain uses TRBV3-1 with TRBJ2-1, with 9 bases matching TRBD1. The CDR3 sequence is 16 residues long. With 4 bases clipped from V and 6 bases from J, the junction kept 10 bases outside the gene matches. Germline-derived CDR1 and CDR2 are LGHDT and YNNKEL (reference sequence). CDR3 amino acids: CASSPHEGQGFNEQFF. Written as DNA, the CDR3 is TGTGCCAGCAGCCCCCATGAAGGACAGGGGTTCAATGAGCAGTTCTTC.

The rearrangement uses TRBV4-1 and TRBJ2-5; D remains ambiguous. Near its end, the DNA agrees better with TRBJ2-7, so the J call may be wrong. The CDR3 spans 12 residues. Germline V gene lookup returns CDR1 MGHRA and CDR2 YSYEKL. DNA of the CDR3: TGCGCCAGCAGCCATGATACGTACGAGCAGTACTTC. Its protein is CASSHDTYEQYF.

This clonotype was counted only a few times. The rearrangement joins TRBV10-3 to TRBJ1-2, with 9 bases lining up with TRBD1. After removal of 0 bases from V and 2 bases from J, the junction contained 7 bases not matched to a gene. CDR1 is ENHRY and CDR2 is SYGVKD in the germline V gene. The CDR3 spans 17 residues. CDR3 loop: CAISESARTGVNYGYTF. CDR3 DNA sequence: TGTGCCATCAGTGAGTCGGCCCGGACAGGGGTGAACTATGGCTACACCTTC.

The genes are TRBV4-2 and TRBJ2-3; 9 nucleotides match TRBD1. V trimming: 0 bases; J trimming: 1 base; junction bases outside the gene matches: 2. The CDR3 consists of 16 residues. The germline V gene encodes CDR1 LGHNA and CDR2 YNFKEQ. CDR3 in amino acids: CASSQEWDRGTDTQYF. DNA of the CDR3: TGTGCCAGCAGCCAAGAGTGGGACAGGGGCACAGATACGCAGTATTTT.

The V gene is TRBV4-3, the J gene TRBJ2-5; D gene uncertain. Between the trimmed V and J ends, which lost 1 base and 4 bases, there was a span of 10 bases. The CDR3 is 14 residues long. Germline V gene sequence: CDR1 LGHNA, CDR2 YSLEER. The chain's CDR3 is CASSQVLSGETQYF. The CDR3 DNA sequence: TGCGCCAGCAGCCAAGTCCTGTCAGGAGAGACCCAGTACTTC.

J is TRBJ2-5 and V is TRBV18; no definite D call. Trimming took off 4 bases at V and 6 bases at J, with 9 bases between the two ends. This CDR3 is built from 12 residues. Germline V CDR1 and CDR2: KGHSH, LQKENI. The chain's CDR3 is CASSLKAKTQYF. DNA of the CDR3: TGTGCCAGCTCACTCAAAGCGAAGACCCAGTACTTC.

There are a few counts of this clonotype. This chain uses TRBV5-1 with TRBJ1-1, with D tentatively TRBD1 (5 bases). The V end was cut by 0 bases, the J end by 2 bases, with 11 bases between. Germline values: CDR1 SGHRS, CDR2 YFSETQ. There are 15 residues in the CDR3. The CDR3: CASSLEVRANTEAFF. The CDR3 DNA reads TGCGCCAGCAGCTTGGAGGTCAGGGCAAACACTGAAGCTTTCTTT.

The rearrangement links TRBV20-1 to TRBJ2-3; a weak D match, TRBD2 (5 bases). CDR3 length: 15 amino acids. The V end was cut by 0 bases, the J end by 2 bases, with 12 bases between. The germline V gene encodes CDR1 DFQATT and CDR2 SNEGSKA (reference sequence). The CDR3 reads CSARDRLEVTDTQYF. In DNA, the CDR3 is TGCAGTGCTAGAGATCGGTTGGAGGTCACAGATACGCAGTATTTT.

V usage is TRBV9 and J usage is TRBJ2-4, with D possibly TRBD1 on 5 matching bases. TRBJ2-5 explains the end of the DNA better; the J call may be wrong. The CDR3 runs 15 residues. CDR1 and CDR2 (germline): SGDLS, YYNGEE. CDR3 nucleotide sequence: TGTGCCAGCAGCGTAGCGCAGGGCTACCAAGAGACCCAGTACTTC. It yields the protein CASSVAQGYQETQYF.

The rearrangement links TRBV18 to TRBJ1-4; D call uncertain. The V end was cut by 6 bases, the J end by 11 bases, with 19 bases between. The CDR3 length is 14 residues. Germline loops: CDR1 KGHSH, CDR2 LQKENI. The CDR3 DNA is TGTGCCAGCTCCCCAGACCCGGTTAATGGGAAACTGTTTTTT. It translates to CASSPDPVNGKLFF.

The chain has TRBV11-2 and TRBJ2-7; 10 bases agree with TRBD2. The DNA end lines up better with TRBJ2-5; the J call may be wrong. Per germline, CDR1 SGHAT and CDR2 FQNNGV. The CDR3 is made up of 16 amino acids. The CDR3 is CASSLGGLAAVKTQYF. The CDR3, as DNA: TGTGCCAGCAGCTTAGGCGGACTAGCGGCTGTAAAGACCCAGTACTTC.